This T cell receptor (beta chain) comes out of a study of vaccination and CD4 T cells after COVID-19. Treatment meaning: approximately 11-day PBMC culture with coronavirus spike peptide pools or control peptides (ViraFEST assay). Positive PCR dates ranged from March to December 2020; these dates predated US Alpha, Beta and Delta variants. An Oncomine TCR Beta short-read assay was used to sequence the DNA from cultured CD4+ T cells. TCRdb recomputed calls from the PCR reads with MiXCR, one row per CDR3 protein. The sample lists some 10,000 distinct CDR3 sequences; about 60% were seen once. This clonotype was detected only once. Its specificity is not known. The CDR3 consists of 15 residues. With 1 base clipped from V and 8 bases from J, the junction kept 9 bases outside the gene matches. Germline CDR1 DFQATT, CDR2 SNEGSKA (reference sequence).

This receptor was taken from a human donor who had recovered from COVID-19. The V gene is TRBV20-1, the J gene TRBJ1-4; 8 bases match TRBD1. Material: CD4+ T cells from blood, cultured in vitro. For the CDR3, the DNA is TGCAGTGCTAGAGGACTCCAGGGGGCAGGGGAAAAACTGTTTTTT. This gives the protein CSARGLQGAGEKLFF.